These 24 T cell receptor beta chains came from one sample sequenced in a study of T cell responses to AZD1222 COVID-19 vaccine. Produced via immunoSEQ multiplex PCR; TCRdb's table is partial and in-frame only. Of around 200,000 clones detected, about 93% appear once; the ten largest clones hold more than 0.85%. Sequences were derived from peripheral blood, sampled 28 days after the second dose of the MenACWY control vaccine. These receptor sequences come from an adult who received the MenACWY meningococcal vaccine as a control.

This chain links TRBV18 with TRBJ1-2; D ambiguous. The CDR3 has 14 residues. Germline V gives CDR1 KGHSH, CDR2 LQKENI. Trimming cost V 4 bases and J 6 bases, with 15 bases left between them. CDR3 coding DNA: TGTGCCAGCTCACGAGACACGGAGGGAAATGGCTACACCTTC. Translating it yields CASSRDTEGNGYTF.

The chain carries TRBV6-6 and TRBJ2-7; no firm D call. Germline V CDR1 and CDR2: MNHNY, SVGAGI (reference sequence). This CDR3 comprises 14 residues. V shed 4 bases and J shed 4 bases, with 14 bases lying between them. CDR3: CASSSDTLPYEQYF. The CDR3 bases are TGTGCCAGCAGTTCTGATACCTTACCTTACGAGCAGTACTTC.

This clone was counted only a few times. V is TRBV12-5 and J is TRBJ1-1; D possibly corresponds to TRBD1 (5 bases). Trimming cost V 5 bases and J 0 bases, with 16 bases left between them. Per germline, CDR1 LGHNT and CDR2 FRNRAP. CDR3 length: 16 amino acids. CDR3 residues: CASGNNRGDLNTEAFF. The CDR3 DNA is TGTGCTAGTGGTAATAATCGGGGGGATCTGAACACTGAAGCTTTCTTT.

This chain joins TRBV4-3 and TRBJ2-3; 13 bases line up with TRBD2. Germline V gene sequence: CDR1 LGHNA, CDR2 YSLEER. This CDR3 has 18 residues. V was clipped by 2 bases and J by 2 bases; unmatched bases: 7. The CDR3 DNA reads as TGCGCCAGCAGCCAACAGACTAGCGGGGGGACCTACACAGATACGCAGTATTTT. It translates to CASSQQTSGGTYTDTQYF.

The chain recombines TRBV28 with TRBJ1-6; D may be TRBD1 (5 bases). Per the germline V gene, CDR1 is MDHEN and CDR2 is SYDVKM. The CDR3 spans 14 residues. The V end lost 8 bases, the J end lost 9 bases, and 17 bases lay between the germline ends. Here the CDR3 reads CASLHGGGSSPLHF. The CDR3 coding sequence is TGTGCCAGCTTACACGGGGGAGGGTCTTCACCCCTCCACTTT.

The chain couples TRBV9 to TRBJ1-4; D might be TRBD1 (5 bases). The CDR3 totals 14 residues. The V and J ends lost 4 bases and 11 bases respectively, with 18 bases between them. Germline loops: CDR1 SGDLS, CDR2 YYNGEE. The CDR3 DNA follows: TGTGCCAGCAGCCCCGGGGACCAGGCGAGGAAACTGTTTTTT. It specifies CASSPGDQARKLFF.

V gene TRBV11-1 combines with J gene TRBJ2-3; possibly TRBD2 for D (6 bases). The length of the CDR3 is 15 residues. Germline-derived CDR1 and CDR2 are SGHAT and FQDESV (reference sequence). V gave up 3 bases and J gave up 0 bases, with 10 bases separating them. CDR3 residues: CASSFKRGSTDTQYF. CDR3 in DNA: TGTGCCAGCAGCTTTAAACGGGGGAGCACAGATACGCAGTATTTT.

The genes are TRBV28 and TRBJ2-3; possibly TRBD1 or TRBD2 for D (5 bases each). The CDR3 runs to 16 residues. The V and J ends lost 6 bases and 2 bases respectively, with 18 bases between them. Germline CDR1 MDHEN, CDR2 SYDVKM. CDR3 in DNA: TGTGCCAGCAGCCTTAGTCCGGGACGAGACACAGATACGCAGTATTTT. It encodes CASSLSPGRDTDTQYF.

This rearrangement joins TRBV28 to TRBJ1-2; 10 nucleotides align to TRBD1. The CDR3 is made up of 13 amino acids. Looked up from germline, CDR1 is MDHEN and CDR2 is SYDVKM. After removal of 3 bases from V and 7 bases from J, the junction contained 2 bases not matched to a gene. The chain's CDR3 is CASSFGTGVGYTF. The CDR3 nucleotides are TGTGCCAGCAGTTTTGGGACAGGGGTTGGCTACACCTTC.

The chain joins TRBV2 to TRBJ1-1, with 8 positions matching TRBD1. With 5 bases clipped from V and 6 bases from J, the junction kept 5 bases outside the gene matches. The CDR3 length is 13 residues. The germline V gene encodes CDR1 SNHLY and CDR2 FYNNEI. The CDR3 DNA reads TGTGCCAGCAGTATAGACAGGGGCGCTGAAGCTTTCTTT. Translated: CASSIDRGAEAFF. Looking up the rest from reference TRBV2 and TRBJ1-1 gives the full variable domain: EPEVTQTPSHQVTQMGQEVILRCVPISNHLYFYWYRQILGQKVEFLVSFYNNEISEKSEIFDDQFSVERPDGSNFTLKIRSTKLEDSAMYFCASSIDRGAEAFFGQGTRLTVV.

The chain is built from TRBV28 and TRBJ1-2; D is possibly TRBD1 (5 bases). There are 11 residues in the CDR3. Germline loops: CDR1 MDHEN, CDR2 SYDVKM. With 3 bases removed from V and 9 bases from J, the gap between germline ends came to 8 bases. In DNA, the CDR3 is TGTGCCAGCAGTTTGAGGGGCCGCTACACCTTC. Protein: CASSLRGRYTF.

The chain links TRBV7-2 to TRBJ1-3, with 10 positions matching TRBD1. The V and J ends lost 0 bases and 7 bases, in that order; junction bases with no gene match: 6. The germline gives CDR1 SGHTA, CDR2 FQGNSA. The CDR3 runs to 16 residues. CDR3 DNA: TGTGCCAGCAGCTTAGCGGGACAGGGGATTGTGAACACCATATATTTT. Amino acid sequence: CASSLAGQGIVNTIYF.

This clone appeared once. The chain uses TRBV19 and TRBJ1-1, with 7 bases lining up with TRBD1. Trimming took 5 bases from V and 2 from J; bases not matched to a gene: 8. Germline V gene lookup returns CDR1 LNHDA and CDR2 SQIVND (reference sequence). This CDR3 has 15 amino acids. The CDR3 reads CASSPWHRGNTEAFF. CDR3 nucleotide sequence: TGTGCCAGTAGTCCCTGGCACAGGGGAAACACTGAAGCTTTCTTT.

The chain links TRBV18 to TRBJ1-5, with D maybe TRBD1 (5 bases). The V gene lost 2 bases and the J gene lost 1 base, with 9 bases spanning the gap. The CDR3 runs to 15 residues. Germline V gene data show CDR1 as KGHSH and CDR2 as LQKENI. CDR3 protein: CASSPTQGSNQPQHF. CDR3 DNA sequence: TGTGCCAGCTCACCAACGCAGGGAAGCAATCAGCCCCAGCATTTT.

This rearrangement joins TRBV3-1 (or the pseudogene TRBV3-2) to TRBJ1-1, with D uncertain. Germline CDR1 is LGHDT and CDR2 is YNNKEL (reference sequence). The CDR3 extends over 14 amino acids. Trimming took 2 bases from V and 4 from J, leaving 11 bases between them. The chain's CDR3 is CASSQSLQRTEAFF. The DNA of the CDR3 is TGTGCCAGCAGCCAAAGCTTACAGCGCACTGAAGCTTTCTTT.

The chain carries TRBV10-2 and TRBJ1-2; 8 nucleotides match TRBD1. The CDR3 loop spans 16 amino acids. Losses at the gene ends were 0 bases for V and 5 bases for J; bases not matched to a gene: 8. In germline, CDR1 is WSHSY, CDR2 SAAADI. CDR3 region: CASSESTGGIGYGYTF. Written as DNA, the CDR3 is TGCGCCAGCAGTGAGTCAACAGGGGGTATAGGGTATGGCTACACCTTC.

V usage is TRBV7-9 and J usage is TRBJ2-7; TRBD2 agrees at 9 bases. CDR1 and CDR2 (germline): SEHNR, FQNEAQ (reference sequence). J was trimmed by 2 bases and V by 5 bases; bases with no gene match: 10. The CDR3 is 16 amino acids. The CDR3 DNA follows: TGTGCCAGCAGCCATCCCTTTGCGGGGGGGGCCTACGAGCAGTACTTC. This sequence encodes CASSHPFAGGAYEQYF.

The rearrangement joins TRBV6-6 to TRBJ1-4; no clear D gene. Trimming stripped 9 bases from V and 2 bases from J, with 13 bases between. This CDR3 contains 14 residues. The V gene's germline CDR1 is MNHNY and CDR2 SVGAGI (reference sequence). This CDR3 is CASTSQRTNEKLFF. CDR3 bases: TGTGCCAGTACATCCCAAAGGACTAATGAAAAACTGTTTTTT.

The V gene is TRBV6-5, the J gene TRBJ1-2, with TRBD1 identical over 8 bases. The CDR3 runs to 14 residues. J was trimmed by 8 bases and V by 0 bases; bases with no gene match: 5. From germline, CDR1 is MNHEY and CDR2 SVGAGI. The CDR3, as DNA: TGTGCCAGCAGTTACTCGGACAGGGTCAGCGGCTACACCTTC. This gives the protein CASSYSDRVSGYTF.

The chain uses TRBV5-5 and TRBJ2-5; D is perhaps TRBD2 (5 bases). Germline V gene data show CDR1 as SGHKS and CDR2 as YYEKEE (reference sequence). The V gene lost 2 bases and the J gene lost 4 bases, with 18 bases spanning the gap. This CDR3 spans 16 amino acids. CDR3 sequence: CASSLSPSRRAETQYF. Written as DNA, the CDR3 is TGTGCCAGCAGCTTATCTCCTAGCCGCCGGGCAGAGACCCAGTACTTC.

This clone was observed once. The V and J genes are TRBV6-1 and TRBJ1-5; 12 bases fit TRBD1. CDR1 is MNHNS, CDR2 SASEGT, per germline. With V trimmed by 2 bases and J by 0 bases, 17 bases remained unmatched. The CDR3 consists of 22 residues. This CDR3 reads CASSESIPLPGQGAYSNQPQHF. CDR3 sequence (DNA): TGTGCCAGCAGTGAAAGCATACCATTGCCGGGACAGGGGGCTTATAGCAATCAGCCCCAGCATTTT.

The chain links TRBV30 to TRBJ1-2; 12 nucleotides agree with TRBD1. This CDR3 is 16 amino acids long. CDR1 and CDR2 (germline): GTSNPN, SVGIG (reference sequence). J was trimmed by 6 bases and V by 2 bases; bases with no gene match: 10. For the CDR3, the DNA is TGTGCCTGGAGTTACATTTCCGGGACAGGGGGCAATGGCTACACCTTC. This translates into CAWSYISGTGGNGYTF. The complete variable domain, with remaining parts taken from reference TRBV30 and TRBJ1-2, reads SQTIHQWPATLVQPVGSPLSLECTVEGTSNPNLYWYRQAAGRGLQLLFYSVGIGQISSEVPQNLSASRPQDRQFILSSKKLLLSDSGFYLCAWSYISGTGGNGYTFGSGTRLTVV.

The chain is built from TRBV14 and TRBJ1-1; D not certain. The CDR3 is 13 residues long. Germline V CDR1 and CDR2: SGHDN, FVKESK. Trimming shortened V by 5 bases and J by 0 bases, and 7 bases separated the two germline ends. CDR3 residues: CASSLGLNTEAFF. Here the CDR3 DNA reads TGTGCCAGCAGCTTAGGGTTGAACACTGAAGCTTTCTTT.

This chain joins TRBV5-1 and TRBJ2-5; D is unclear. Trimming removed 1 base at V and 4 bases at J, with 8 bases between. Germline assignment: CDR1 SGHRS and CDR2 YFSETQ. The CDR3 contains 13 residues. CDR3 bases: TGCGCCAGCAGCTTGACGAGAGGAGAGACCCAGTACTTC. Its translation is CASSLTRGETQYF.